This paragraph covers one TCR beta chain sequence. This sample is drawn from a study of blood T cell repertoires in COVID-19. Enrollment of patients from Seattle took place during active infection, with longitudinal follow-up. The assay was immunoSEQ multiplex PCR, and TCRdb's table has in-frame clones only and misses some. The table has approximately 58,000 clones, about 81% seen once. The V end was cut by 0 bases, the J end by 2 bases, with 10 bases between. The length of the CDR3 is 15 residues. The germline V gene has CDR1 SGHAT and CDR2 FQDESV (reference sequence). The specimen was peripheral blood. The chain joins TRBV11-1 to TRBJ2-5; D may be TRBD1 (6 bases). The TCR was taken from a man in his 60s with COVID-19, enrolled during active disease. CDR3 bases: TGTGCCAGCAGCTTAGCGTGGCAGGGGCAAGAGACCCAGTACTTC. Translating gives CASSLAWQGQETQYF. The whole variable domain, remainder taken from reference TRBV11-1 and TRBJ2-5, is EAEVAQSPRYKITEKSQAVAFWCDPISGHATLYWYRQILGQGPELLVQFQDESVVDDSQLPKDRFSAERLKGVDSTLKIQPAELGDSAMYLCASSLAWQGQETQYFGPGTRLLVL.